Listed here are 2 T cell receptor beta chains from one sample, sequenced in a study of response to subunit inactivated influenza vaccine. TCRdb analysed the RT-PCR reads with MiXCR anew, one entry per CDR3 protein. The repertoire consists of 700,000 to 800,000 distinct CDR3 sequences, with roughly 20% occurring once and the leading ten covering about a tenth. Specimen: PBMCs from blood, collected less than 6 days after vaccination. These receptors originate from a middle-aged man who received an inactivated influenza vaccine.

This clonotype has just a few counts. The chain recombines TRBV11-2 with TRBJ1-2; D not certain. This CDR3 is built from 12 residues. Trimming pared 0 bases from V and 8 bases from J, leaving 7 bases between. CDR1 is SGHAT and CDR2 is FQNNGV in the germline V gene. CDR3 coding DNA: TGTGCCAGCAGCTTAGATAGCGGGGGCTACACCTTC. Its protein product is CASSLDSGGYTF.

In this sample, this clonotype turned up a few times. The J gene is TRBJ2-7, the V gene TRBV5-1; TRBD2 matches at 8 bases. This CDR3 has 13 residues. The V and J ends lost 4 bases and 2 bases, in that order; junction bases with no gene match: 2. The germline gives CDR1 SGHRS, CDR2 YFSETQ. CDR3 DNA: TGCGCCAGCAGCGAGGGACTAGCCTACGAGCAGTACTTC. This codes for CASSEGLAYEQYF.